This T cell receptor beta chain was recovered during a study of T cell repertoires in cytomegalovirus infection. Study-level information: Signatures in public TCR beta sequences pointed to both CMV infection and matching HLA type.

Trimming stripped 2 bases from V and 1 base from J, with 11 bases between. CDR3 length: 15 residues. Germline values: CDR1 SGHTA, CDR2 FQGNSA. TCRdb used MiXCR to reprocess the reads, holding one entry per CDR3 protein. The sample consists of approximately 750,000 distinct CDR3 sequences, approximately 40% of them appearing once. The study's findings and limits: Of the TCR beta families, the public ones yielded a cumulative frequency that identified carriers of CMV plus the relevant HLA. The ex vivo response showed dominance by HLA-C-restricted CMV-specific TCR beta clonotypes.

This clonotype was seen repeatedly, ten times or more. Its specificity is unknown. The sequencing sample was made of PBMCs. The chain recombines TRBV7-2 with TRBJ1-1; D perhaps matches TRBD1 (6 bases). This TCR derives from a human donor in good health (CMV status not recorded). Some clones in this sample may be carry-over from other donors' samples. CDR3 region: CASSLSGQANTEAFF. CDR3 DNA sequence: TGTGCCAGCAGCTTATCGGGACAAGCGAACACTGAAGCTTTCTTT. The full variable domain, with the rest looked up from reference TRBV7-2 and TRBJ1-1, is GAGVSQSPSNKVTEKGKDVELRCDPISGHTALYWYRQSLGQGLEFLIYFQGNSAPDKSGLPSDRFSAERTGGSVSTLTIQRTQQEDSAVYLCASSLSGQANTEAFFGQGTRLTVV.